The rows below give T cell receptor beta chains drawn from one sample of a study of blood T cell repertoires in COVID-19. Sequenced by immunoSEQ multiplex PCR; TCRdb stores in-frame clones only, minus some. The data contain roughly 76,000 clones, roughly 89% of them singletons. Input material: PBMCs or T cells enriched from blood (not recorded which). These receptors were collected from a woman aged 45-60 years with acute COVID-19. CDR3s include the opening cysteine and the closing phenylalanine or tryptophan. D genes are given only for firm matches. Not all rows give a size; the values are once, few, many and, for expanded clones, a class.

d_gene | j_gene | len | v_gene | abundance | CDR3nt | CDR3aa
TRBD2 | TRBJ2-2 | 15 | TRBV5-6 | NA | TGTGCCAGCAGCTTGGGGACTAGCTGGCCCGGGGAGCTGTTTTTT | CASSLGTSWPGELFF
NA | TRBJ2-7 | 12 | TRBV28 | NA | TGTGCCAGCACCGAGGTGGCGACCGAGCAGTACTTC | CASTEVATEQYF
NA | TRBJ1-6 | 11 | TRBV12-3/TRBV12-4 | NA | TGTGCCAGCGCGAACGCGCCACCCCTCCACTTT | CASANAPPLHF
TRBD1 | TRBJ1-2 | 16 | TRBV30 | NA | TGTGCCTTCACGGGACAGGGGGCGCCCCTGTTCTATGGCTACACCTTC | CAFTGQGAPLFYGYTF
NA | TRBJ1-2 | 14 | TRBV18 | once | TGTGCCAGCTCAATCTCCCAGGGAATATATGGCTACACCTTC | CASSISQGIYGYTF
TRBD1 | TRBJ1-2 | 12 | TRBV30 | NA | TGTGCCTGGATCGGACAGGGACATGGCTACACCTTC | CAWIGQGHGYTF
TRBD2 | TRBJ2-3 | 16 | TRBV7-2 | NA | TGTGCCAGCAGCTCAATACCCGGGACTAGGTCAGATACGCAGTATTTT | CASSSIPGTRSDTQYF
NA | TRBJ1-4 | 17 | TRBV4-2 | NA | TGTGCCAGCAGCCAAGATCTTGGGGGCAGGGGTGGTGAAAAACTGTTTTTT | CASSQDLGGRGGEKLFF
TRBD1 | TRBJ2-7 | 15 | TRBV6-1 | NA | TGTGCCAGCAGTGAATTAGGGACAGTAAGTTACGAGCAGTACTTC | CASSELGTVSYEQYF
NA | TRBJ1-2 | 14 | TRBV5-6 | NA | TGTGCCAGCAGCTTGGGTAGGGGGAACTATGGCTACACCTTC | CASSLGRGNYGYTF
TRBD1 | TRBJ1-2 | 15 | TRBV7-9 | NA | TGTGCCAGCAGCAGTGGGACAGGGGGCGGGGATGGCTACACCTTC | CASSSGTGGGDGYTF
NA | TRBJ2-3 | 15 | TRBV2 | NA | TGTGCCAGCAGTGAACAGGGGATAGGGACAGATACGCAGTATTTT | CASSEQGIGTDTQYF
NA | TRBJ1-4 | 15 | TRBV6-5 | NA | TGTGCCAGCAGGGGGCTTGTGACTAGTAATGAAAAACTGTTTTTT | CASRGLVTSNEKLFF
TRBD2 | TRBJ2-1 | 15 | TRBV5-1 | NA | TGCGCCAGCAGCTTGGGCCTAGCGGGAGGTCATGAGCAGTTCTTC | CASSLGLAGGHEQFF
NA | TRBJ2-7 | 11 | TRBV20-1 | NA | TGCAGTGTTTCAGGGTTAGGAGAGCAGTACTTC | CSVSGLGEQYF
TRBD2 | TRBJ2-3 | 13 | TRBV20-1 | NA | TGCAGTGCTAGTACTAGCGGGAGAGATACGCAGTATTTT | CSASTSGRDTQYF
NA | TRBJ1-1 | 14 | TRBV10-2 | NA | TGCGCCAGCAGTGAGTCCAGGGGAGGGACTGAAGCTTTCTTT | CASSESRGGTEAFF
NA | TRBJ1-1 | 14 | TRBV11-2 | NA | TGTGCCAGCAGCTTAATGGAGGGGAACACTGAAGCTTTCTTT | CASSLMEGNTEAFF
TRBD2 | TRBJ2-2 | 20 | TRBV7-6 | NA | TGTGCCAGCAGCTTAACAAACAACCTAGCGGGAGGACCGAACACCGGGGAGCTGTTTTTT | CASSLTNNLAGGPNTGELFF
NA | TRBJ2-7 | 13 | TRBV27 | NA | TGTGCCAGCGGGTCCCACGGGGACTACGAGCAGTACTTC | CASGSHGDYEQYF
NA | TRBJ1-2 | 15 | TRBV7-2 | NA | TGTGCCAGCAGCCCTACCGAAAAGACAGGTTATGGCTACACCTTC | CASSPTEKTGYGYTF
NA | TRBJ1-6 | 13 | TRBV18 | NA | TGTGCCAGCTCACCGTACGAGGATTCACCCCTCCACTTT | CASSPYEDSPLHF
TRBD1 | TRBJ2-2 | 13 | TRBV6-4 | NA | TGTGCCAGCCGGACAGGGGAGAGCGGGGAGCTGTTTTTT | CASRTGESGELFF
TRBD2 | TRBJ2-7 | 16 | TRBV9 | NA | TGTGCCAGCAGCGTCGATAGCGGGAGGGCCGACGGCGAGCAGTACTTC | CASSVDSGRADGEQYF
NA | TRBJ2-7 | 14 | TRBV15 | NA | TGTGCCACCAGCAGAGCGCCCTCTAGCTACGAGCAGTACTTC | CATSRAPSSYEQYF
TRBD2 | TRBJ2-1 | 12 | TRBV7-6 | NA | TGTGCCAGCAGCTTACAGCGGGGTGAGCAGTTCTTC | CASSLQRGEQFF
TRBD1 | TRBJ2-3 | 14 | TRBV2 | NA | TGTGCCAGAAACAGGGACAGAGGATTAGATACGCAGTATTTT | CARNRDRGLDTQYF
NA | TRBJ2-5 | 12 | TRBV2 | NA | TGTGCCAGCAGTGAATATAGAGAGACCCAGTACTTC | CASSEYRETQYF
TRBD2 | TRBJ2-7 | 14 | TRBV29-1 | NA | TGCAGCGTTTGGGGGGGGACCGATCTCTACGAGCAGTACTTC | CSVWGGTDLYEQYF
TRBD1 | TRBJ2-7 | 13 | TRBV5-1 | NA | TGCGCCAGCAGCTTGTCGGACAGGGACCTGGGGAACTTC | CASSLSDRDLGNF
NA | TRBJ2-2 | 15 | TRBV7-9 | NA | TGTGCCAGCAGCTTCCCAGGGGCAGGGGCCGGGGAGCTGTTTTTT | CASSFPGAGAGELFF
NA | TRBJ2-3 | 11 | TRBV30 | NA | TGTGCCTGGAGCCCTGCAGATACGCAGTATTTT | CAWSPADTQYF
NA | TRBJ2-1 | 15 | TRBV19 | NA | TGTGCCAGTAGTATATCAGGACAGTCCTACAATGAGCAGTTCTTC | CASSISGQSYNEQFF
NA | TRBJ2-7 | 14 | TRBV11-2 | NA | TGTGCCAGCACCACCACCCCAACAGCCCACGAGCAGTACTTC | CASTTTPTAHEQYF
NA | TRBJ1-2 | 14 | TRBV30 | NA | TGTGCCTGGAGTGTGAAGGGAGTCGGCTATGGCTACACCTTC | CAWSVKGVGYGYTF
TRBD1 | TRBJ1-2 | 15 | TRBV14 | NA | TGTGCCAGCAGCCCACGACAGGGGGCTAACTATGGCTACACCTTC | CASSPRQGANYGYTF
TRBD2 | TRBJ2-7 | 15 | TRBV15 | NA | TGTGCCACCAGCGCCGTAGCGGGAGGGGCCTACGAGCAGTACTTC | CATSAVAGGAYEQYF
TRBD1 | TRBJ1-1 | 16 | TRBV18 | NA | TGTGCCAGCTCACCACCTTTGACAGGGATGAACACTGAAGCTTTCTTT | CASSPPLTGMNTEAFF
NA | TRBJ1-1 | 14 | TRBV7-3 | NA | TGTGCCAGCAGCTTCAGCAGGGGGAACACTGAAGCTTTCTTT | CASSFSRGNTEAFF
NA | TRBJ2-7 | 15 | TRBV3-1/TRBV3-2 | NA | TGTGCCAGCAGCCAACGAGGGAGCCCCACCAGGGAGCAGTACTTC | CASSQRGSPTREQYF
TRBD1 | TRBJ1-2 | 14 | TRBV6-5 | NA | TGTGCCAGCACCCTAGGACAGGGGGCGGAGGGCTACACCTTC | CASTLGQGAEGYTF
TRBD2 | TRBJ2-3 | 15 | TRBV4-2 | NA | TGTGCCAGCAGCCAAGATAGCGGGGGCACAGATACGCAGTATTTT | CASSQDSGGTDTQYF
TRBD1 | TRBJ1-3 | 15 | TRBV7-9 | NA | TGTGCCAGCAGCTTAGAACAGGGGTCTGGAAACACCATATATTTT | CASSLEQGSGNTIYF
TRBD2 | TRBJ2-3 | 17 | TRBV4-3 | NA | TGCGCCAGCAGCCAAGATGGACTAGCGGGAGTGGCGGATACGCAGTATTTT | CASSQDGLAGVADTQYF
NA | TRBJ2-1 | 16 | TRBV12-2 | NA | TGTGCAAGTCGCTTAGTTCGGGGGAGGGCCCTTCATGAGCAGTTCTTC | CASRLVRGRALHEQFF
NA | TRBJ1-2 | 11 | TRBV20-1 | NA | TGCAGTGCTAACAGGGATTCTGGCTACACCTTC | CSANRDSGYTF
NA | TRBJ2-2 | 13 | TRBV2 | NA | TGTGCCGGAAAGATAGACGGGGCCGGGGAGCTGTTTTTT | CAGKIDGAGELFF
NA | TRBJ1-4 | 15 | TRBV6-5 | NA | TGTGCCAGCAGACGTACCGGGACAAGTAATGAAAAACTGTTTTTT | CASRRTGTSNEKLFF
TRBD2 | TRBJ2-1 | 17 | TRBV5-4 | NA | TGTGCCAGCAGGGGGCGATCAGCGGGAGACCCCTACAATGAGCAGTTCTTC | CASRGRSAGDPYNEQFF
NA | TRBJ2-7 | 14 | TRBV6-2/TRBV6-3 | NA | TGTGCCAGCAGTTACCGGCAGGGCGCCTACGAGCAGTACTTC | CASSYRQGAYEQYF
TRBD2 | TRBJ2-1 | 19 | TRBV3-1/TRBV3-2 | NA | TGTGCCAGCAGCCAAGGGACTAGCGGGATTAGAAGGGTCAACAATGAGCAGTTCTTC | CASSQGTSGIRRVNNEQFF
TRBD1 | TRBJ1-4 | 15 | TRBV9 | NA | TGTGCCAGCAGCCGAACTGGACAGGGTGGTGAAAAACTGTTTTTT | CASSRTGQGGEKLFF
NA | TRBJ1-3 | 16 | TRBV5-6 | NA | TGTGCCAGCAGCTTGGACATTGGGACAACTGGAAACACCATATATTTT | CASSLDIGTTGNTIYF
NA | TRBJ1-1 | 16 | TRBV27 | NA | TGTGCCAGCAGTTTATCCAGGGCGACCTTGAACACTGAAGCTTTCTTT | CASSLSRATLNTEAFF
NA | TRBJ2-7 | 17 | TRBV9 | NA | TGTGCCAGCAGCGTAGGATTGGCGGGGCCCAGCTCCTACGAGCAGTACTTC | CASSVGLAGPSSYEQYF